Listed below are T cell receptor beta chains from one sample, sequenced in a study of CD8+ T cells in alopecia areata. Here immunoSEQ multiplex PCR was the method, and the copy in TCRdb shows in-frame clones only, minus some. The sample records more than 130,000 clones, 82% being singletons. Sequencing used CD8+ T cells sorted from blood, obtained at week 4, from a patient treated with tofacitinib. These receptors came from a human donor with alopecia areata. The CDR3 runs from the conserved cysteine through the conserved F or W. D genes are given only for firm matches. Clone size, where shown, is once, few, many, or a class for clones that have expanded.

V gene	J gene	clone size	D gene	CDR3 protein	CDR3 DNA
TRBV7-2	TRBJ2-7	few	NA	CASSLGEYEQYF	TGTGCCAGCAGCTTAGGGGAGTACGAGCAGTACTTC
TRBV7-2	TRBJ2-1	NA	NA	CASRPDSYNEQFF	TGTGCCAGCAGACCGGACAGCTACAATGAGCAGTTCTTC
TRBV7-9	TRBJ2-5	NA	TRBD1	CASNDRDRGHKETQYF	TGTGCCAGTAACGACCGGGACAGGGGACACAAAGAGACCCAGTACTTC
TRBV4-2	TRBJ2-2	NA	TRBD1	CASSQRTGTGTTGELFF	TGTGCCAGCAGCCAGAGGACCGGGACAGGGACCACCGGGGAGCTGTTTTTT
TRBV29-1	TRBJ2-5	NA	NA	CSVEDRARGETQYF	TGCAGCGTTGAGGACAGAGCCCGCGGAGAGACCCAGTACTTC
TRBV19	TRBJ2-1	NA	NA	CASSPGLNEQFF	TGTGCCAGTAGTCCAGGTTTGAATGAGCAGTTCTTC
TRBV11-2	TRBJ2-2	NA	NA	CASSLSGKGTGELFF	TGTGCCAGCAGCTTATCCGGGAAGGGCACCGGGGAGCTGTTTTTT
TRBV21-1	TRBJ2-6	once	NA	CASSKRGRSFSGANVLTF	TGTGCCAGCAGCAAGCGGGGACGGAGTTTTTCTGGGGCCAACGTCCTGACTTTC
TRBV2	TRBJ2-5	NA	NA	CASSGTEGETQYF	TGTGCCAGCAGTGGGACAGAAGGAGAGACCCAGTACTTC
TRBV25-1	TRBJ2-1	NA	NA	CASATRRGIDEQFF	TGTGCCAGCGCCACGAGAAGGGGGATTGATGAGCAGTTCTTC
TRBV4-2	TRBJ2-5	NA	TRBD2	CASSQPTSGGYQETQYF	TGTGCCAGCAGCCAGCCAACTAGCGGGGGGTACCAAGAGACCCAGTACTTC
TRBV21-1	TRBJ2-3	NA	NA	CASSKKASDSETDTQYF	TGTGCCAGCAGCAAAAAAGCGTCGGACAGTGAGACAGATACGCAGTATTTT
TRBV29-1	TRBJ2-3	NA	NA	CSVVDSEGTDTQYF	TGCAGCGTTGTGGATAGCGAAGGCACAGATACGCAGTATTTT
TRBV2	TRBJ2-7	NA	TRBD1	CASGEGQSYEQYF	TGTGCCAGCGGTGAGGGACAGTCCTACGAGCAGTACTTC
TRBV5-4	TRBJ1-6	NA	NA	CASSLWTDYNSPLHF	TGTGCCAGCAGCTTGTGGACAGATTATAATTCACCCCTCCACTTT
TRBV15	TRBJ2-3	NA	TRBD2	CATSPRWSGGDTQYF	TGTGCCACCAGCCCCCGTTGGAGCGGGGGGGATACGCAGTATTTT
TRBV6-4	TRBJ1-2	NA	NA	CASSEQGGPSYGYTF	TGTGCCAGCAGTGAGCAGGGAGGCCCTAGCTATGGCTACACCTTC
TRBV7-8	TRBJ2-1	NA	NA	CASSSLVGGVYNEQFF	TGTGCCAGCAGCTCCCTTGTGGGCGGGGTCTACAATGAGCAGTTCTTC
TRBV9	TRBJ2-7	NA	TRBD1	CASSVGGGQGEQYF	TGTGCCAGCAGCGTAGGAGGGGGCCAGGGCGAGCAGTACTTC
TRBV18	TRBJ2-7	NA	NA	CASSPQDRPDYEQYF	TGTGCCAGCTCACCGCAAGACAGACCCGACTACGAGCAGTACTTC
TRBV4-2	TRBJ2-2	NA	TRBD1	CASSHGQGVNTGELFF	TGTGCCAGCAGTCATGGACAGGGGGTAAACACCGGGGAGCTGTTTTTT
TRBV11-2	TRBJ2-3	NA	NA	CASSSPGGYSTDTQYF	TGTGCCAGCAGCTCCCCGGGGGGCTATAGCACAGATACGCAGTATTTT
TRBV29-1	TRBJ1-1	NA	NA	CSVRRANTEAFF	TGCAGCGTTCGTAGAGCTAACACTGAAGCTTTCTTT
TRBV6-1	TRBJ2-2	NA	NA	CASSEERWQAIPGELFF	TGTGCCAGCAGTGAAGAACGGTGGCAGGCGATCCCCGGGGAGCTGTTTTTT
TRBV27	TRBJ2-1	NA	TRBD2	CASSYPAGGRSSYNEQFF	TGTGCCAGCAGTTACCCAGCGGGGGGACGGAGCTCCTACAATGAGCAGTTCTTC
TRBV23-1	TRBJ1-1	NA	NA	CASSQKLGRPNTEAFF	TGCGCCAGCAGTCAAAAGTTGGGACGGCCAAACACTGAAGCTTTCTTT
TRBV29-1	TRBJ1-2	NA	NA	CSAVTGTNYGYTF	TGCAGCGCCGTGACAGGAACTAACTATGGCTACACCTTC
TRBV29-1	TRBJ2-7	NA	TRBD2	CSVTSPSSYEQYF	TGCAGCGTGACTAGCCCCAGCTCCTACGAGCAGTACTTC
TRBV29-1	TRBJ2-5	NA	NA	CSVEGTSFLETQYF	NA
TRBV7-2	TRBJ2-3	NA	TRBD1	CASSLDPRTGADTQYF	TGTGCCAGCAGCTTAGACCCCCGGACAGGGGCAGATACGCAGTATTTT
TRBV27	TRBJ2-7	NA	NA	CASSLSGQGHEQYF	TGTGCCAGCAGTTTATCGGGGCAGGGTCACGAGCAGTACTTC
TRBV13	TRBJ2-3	NA	TRBD2	CASSSHGGAGDTQYF	TGTGCCAGCAGCTCCCACGGGGGGGCGGGAGATACGCAGTATTTT
TRBV4-1	TRBJ2-5	NA	NA	CASSSEPGGETQYF	TGCGCCAGCAGCTCCGAACCCGGAGGAGAGACCCAGTACTTC
TRBV27	TRBJ2-1	once	NA	CASSLRSGEQFF	TGTGCCAGCAGTTTGCGGAGTGGTGAGCAGTTCTTC
TRBV4-1	TRBJ2-3	NA	NA	CASSQGGYPDTQYF	TGCGCCAGCAGCCAAGGGGGCTACCCAGATACGCAGTATTTT
TRBV29-1	TRBJ2-5	few	TRBD2	CSVRDSWGGRQETQYF	TGCAGCGTCCGTGACAGTTGGGGAGGGCGGCAAGAGACCCAGTACTTC
TRBV7-9	TRBJ1-5	NA	NA	CASSYGGGDQPQHF	TGTGCCAGCAGTTACGGTGGGGGTGATCAGCCCCAGCATTTT
TRBV4-3	TRBJ2-2	NA	NA	CASRTATGELFF	TGCGCCAGCAGAACAGCCACCGGGGAGCTGTTTTTT
TRBV15	TRBJ2-3	NA	NA	CATSRAITRKGWDTQYF	TGTGCCACCAGCAGAGCAATAACAAGGAAAGGTTGGGATACGCAGTATTTT
TRBV7-2	TRBJ2-1	NA	TRBD1	CASSSSGTGPNEQFF	TGTGCCAGCAGCTCCTCCGGGACAGGGCCCAATGAGCAGTTCTTC
TRBV29-1	TRBJ2-1	NA	TRBD1	CSVGTGARHEQFF	TGCAGCGTGGGGACAGGGGCGAGGCATGAGCAGTTCTTC
TRBV9	TRBJ2-5	NA	TRBD1	CASSQGALQETQYF	TGTGCCAGCAGTCAGGGGGCACTTCAAGAGACCCAGTACTTC
TRBV10-3	TRBJ1-1	few	NA	CAISEALQETEAFF	TGTGCCATCAGTGAGGCTTTACAGGAGACTGAAGCTTTCTTT
TRBV6-1	TRBJ2-1	NA	NA	CASSETRATYNEQFF	TGTGCCAGCAGTGAAACGAGGGCCACCTACAATGAGCAGTTCTTC
TRBV7-6	TRBJ1-1	NA	NA	CASSPPGDDEAFF	TGTGCCAGCAGCCCCCCCGGGGACGATGAAGCTTTCTTT
TRBV27	TRBJ2-7	NA	TRBD1	CASSITGGYSSYEQYF	TGTGCCAGCAGTATCACAGGGGGCTACAGCTCCTACGAGCAGTACTTC
TRBV9	TRBJ2-7	NA	NA	CASSVVETDYEQYF	TGTGCCAGCAGCGTAGTTGAGACAGACTACGAGCAGTACTTC
TRBV29-1	TRBJ2-5	NA	NA	CSVPRAQVQETQYF	TGCAGCGTCCCCCGAGCCCAAGTACAAGAGACCCAGTACTTC
TRBV4-1	TRBJ1-4	NA	TRBD1	CASSDPGGREKLFF	TGCGCCAGCAGCGACCCAGGGGGCCGGGAAAAACTGTTTTTT
TRBV2	TRBJ2-1	NA	NA	CASSSGVFSYNEQFF	TGTGCCAGCAGTAGCGGCGTCTTCTCCTACAATGAGCAGTTCTTC
TRBV7-6	TRBJ2-1	NA	NA	CASSPGQFGDNEQFF	TGTGCCAGCAGCCCCGGACAGTTCGGAGACAATGAGCAGTTCTTC
TRBV29-1	TRBJ2-1	NA	NA	CSGSSQGNEQFF	TGCAGCGGATCCTCTCAAGGGAATGAGCAGTTCTTC
TRBV5-1	TRBJ2-3	NA	NA	CASSLKGHGTDTQYF	TGCGCCAGCAGCTTAAAGGGACACGGGACAGATACGCAGTATTTT
TRBV28	TRBJ2-2	NA	NA	CASYNDRSLTGELFF	TGTGCCAGCTATAACGACAGGAGTTTGACCGGGGAGCTGTTTTTT
TRBV27	TRBJ2-7	NA	NA	CASSLGYEQYF	TGTGCCAGCAGTTTAGGGTACGAGCAGTACTTC
TRBV4-1	TRBJ1-2	NA	TRBD1	CASRGQGGYGYTF	TGCGCCAGCAGGGGACAGGGTGGCTATGGCTACACCTTC
TRBV27	TRBJ1-5	once	NA	CASSLAGADGEQPQHF	TGTGCCAGCAGTTTAGCAGGGGCCGACGGAGAGCAGCCCCAGCATTTT